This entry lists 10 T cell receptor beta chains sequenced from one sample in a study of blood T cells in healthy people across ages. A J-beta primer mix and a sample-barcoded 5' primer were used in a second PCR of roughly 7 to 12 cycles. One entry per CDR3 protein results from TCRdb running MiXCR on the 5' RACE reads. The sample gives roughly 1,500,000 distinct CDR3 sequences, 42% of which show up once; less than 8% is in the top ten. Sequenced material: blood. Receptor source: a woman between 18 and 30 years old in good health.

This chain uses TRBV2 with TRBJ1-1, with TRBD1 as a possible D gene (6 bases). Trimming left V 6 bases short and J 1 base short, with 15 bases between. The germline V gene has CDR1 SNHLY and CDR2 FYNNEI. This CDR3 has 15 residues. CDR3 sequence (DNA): TGTGCCAGCAGCAAGGGAGCAGGGGAGAACACTGAAGCTTTCTTT. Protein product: CASSKGAGENTEAFF.

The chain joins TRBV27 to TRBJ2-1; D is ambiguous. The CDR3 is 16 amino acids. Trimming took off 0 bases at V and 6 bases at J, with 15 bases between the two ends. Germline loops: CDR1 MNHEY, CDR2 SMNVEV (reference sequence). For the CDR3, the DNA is TGTGCCAGCAGTTTATCTTTCGGCCTACGCTTCAATGAGCAGTTCTTC. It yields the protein CASSLSFGLRFNEQFF.

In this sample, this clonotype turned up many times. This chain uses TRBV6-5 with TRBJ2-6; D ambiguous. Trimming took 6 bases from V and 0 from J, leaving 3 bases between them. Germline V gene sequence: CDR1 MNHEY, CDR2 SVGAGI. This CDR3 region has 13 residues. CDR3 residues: CASRDSGANVLTF. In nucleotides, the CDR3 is TGTGCCAGCAGGGACTCTGGGGCCAACGTCCTGACTTTC.

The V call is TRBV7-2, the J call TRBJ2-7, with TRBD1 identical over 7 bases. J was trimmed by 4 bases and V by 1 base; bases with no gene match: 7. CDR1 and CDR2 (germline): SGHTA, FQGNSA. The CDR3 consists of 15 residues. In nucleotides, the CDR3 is TGTGCCAGCAGCTTAGTGACAGGGAATTGGTACGAGCAGTACTTC. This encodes CASSLVTGNWYEQYF.

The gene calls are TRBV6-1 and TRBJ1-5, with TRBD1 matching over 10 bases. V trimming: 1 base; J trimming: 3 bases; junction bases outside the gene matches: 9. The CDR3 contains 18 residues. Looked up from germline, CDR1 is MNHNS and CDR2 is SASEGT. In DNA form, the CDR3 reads TGTGCCAGCAGTGAAGGAGCCGGGACAGGGGCCTTCAATCAGCCCCAGCATTTT. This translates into CASSEGAGTGAFNQPQHF.

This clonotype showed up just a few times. The CDR3 loop reads CASSPLAGVRETQYF. The CDR3 DNA follows: TGTGCCAGCAGCCCCCTAGCGGGAGTACGAGAGACCCAGTACTTC. The J gene is TRBJ2-5, the V gene TRBV7-8; 10 nucleotides agree with TRBD2. The CDR3 spans 15 residues. J gave up 4 bases and V 5 bases, and 7 bases lay outside the gene matches. Germline lookup yields CDR1 SGHVS and CDR2 FQNEAQ.

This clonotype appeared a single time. The CDR3 reads CSARRGPDEAQYF. As DNA, the CDR3 is TGCAGTGCTAGGCGCGGCCCCGACGAGGCCCAGTACTTC. The rearrangement links TRBV20-1 to TRBJ2-7; D is ambiguous. Looked up from germline, CDR1 is DFQATT and CDR2 is SNEGSKA (reference sequence). This CDR3 region has 13 residues. V was shortened by 3 bases and J by 10 bases, with 19 bases between the two germline ends.

CDR3 coding DNA: TGTGCCAGCAGGGCGGACAGCAATAGCAATCAGCCCCAGCATTTT. Encoded protein: CASRADSNSNQPQHF. The V and J genes are TRBV6-5 and TRBJ1-5; TRBD1 might be the D (6 bases). Germline V CDR1 and CDR2: MNHEY, SVGAGI. The CDR3 is 15 residues long. The V and J ends lost 6 bases and 0 bases respectively, with 12 bases between them.

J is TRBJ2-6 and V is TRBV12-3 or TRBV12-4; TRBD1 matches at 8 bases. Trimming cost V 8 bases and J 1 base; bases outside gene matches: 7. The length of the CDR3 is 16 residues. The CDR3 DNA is TGTGCCAGCCACAGGGGGATCAAGTCTGGGGCCAACGTCCTGACTTTC. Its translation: CASHRGIKSGANVLTF.

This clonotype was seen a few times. CDR3: CASSERTSGYQETQYF. Here the CDR3 DNA reads TGTGCCAGCAGTGAGAGGACTAGCGGGTACCAAGAGACCCAGTACTTC. The chain combines TRBV6-1 with TRBJ2-5; 11 bases are a match to TRBD2. Germline V CDR1 and CDR2: MNHNS, SASEGT. The CDR3 is 16 residues long. Trimming cost V 3 bases and J 0 bases; bases outside gene matches: 3.